The rows below give T cell receptor beta chains drawn from one sample of a study of metastatic and nonmetastatic thyroid tumors. TCRdb called clones again from the PCR reads with MiXCR. The sample lists 8,000 to 8,500 clones, about 45% occurring once. Source material: tumor tissue. These receptors originate from a male donor with papillary thyroid cancer or a benign thyroid nodule (not recorded which). Some clones in this sample may be carry-over from other donors' samples. CDR3s include the opening cysteine and the closing phenylalanine or tryptophan. D genes are given only for firm matches. Some rows have no size entry. The others give once, few or many, or a class for an expanded clone.

J: TRBJ2-5; V: TRBV27; D: TRBD2; size: .; DNA: TGTGCCAGCAGGGGGGGGACTCACCAAGGGGAGACCCAGTACTTC; CDR3: CASRGGTHQGETQYF
J: TRBJ1-6; V: TRBV12-3/TRBV12-4; D: TRBD1; size: few; DNA: TGTGCCAGCAGCAGGGACAGGGATTCACCCCTCCACTTT; CDR3: CASSRDRDSPLHF
J: TRBJ2-6; V: TRBV6-1; D: .; size: few; DNA: TGTGCCAGCAGTGAAAGGTCCTCTGGGGCCAACGTCCTGACTTTC; CDR3: CASSERSSGANVLTF
J: TRBJ1-6; V: TRBV27; D: TRBD1; size: few; DNA: TGTGCCAGCAACCACCGAGACAGGGGCGATTCACCCCTCCACTTT; CDR3: CASNHRDRGDSPLHF
J: TRBJ2-7; V: TRBV5-8; D: TRBD1; size: once; DNA: TGTGCCAGCAGCTTGGGCTGGACAGGAACCTACGAGCAGTACTTC; CDR3: CASSLGWTGTYEQYF
J: TRBJ1-5; V: TRBV10-2; D: .; size: .; DNA: TGCGCCAGCAGATCGGGAAATCAGCCCCAGCATTTT; CDR3: CASRSGNQPQHF
J: TRBJ1-2; V: TRBV2; D: .; size: .; DNA: TGTGCCAGCAGTGAAAGTGGCAGGTTAGGGTCCTTTTATGGCTACACCTTC; CDR3: CASSESGRLGSFYGYTF
J: TRBJ2-1; V: TRBV20-1; D: TRBD2; size: .; DNA: TGCAGTGCTTCCATGGGTGGGGAGGGGAATGAGCAGTTCTTC; CDR3: CSASMGGEGNEQFF
J: TRBJ2-7; V: TRBV7-8; D: .; size: few; DNA: TGTGCCAGCAGCTTTCGAGTCAGCGAGCAGTACTTC; CDR3: CASSFRVSEQYF
J: TRBJ2-7; V: TRBV5-1; D: TRBD2; size: .; DNA: TGCGCCAGCAGCCCCGGACTAGCGGGAGAATATGAGCAGTACTTC; CDR3: CASSPGLAGEYEQYF
J: TRBJ1-6; V: TRBV11-2; D: .; size: .; DNA: TGTGCCAGCAGCTTAGCGACGGACATTCTAGGACCCCTCCACTTT; CDR3: CASSLATDILGPLHF
J: TRBJ2-7; V: TRBV28; D: .; size: .; DNA: TGTGCCAGCAGTTTGGCAGGGAACGAGCAGTACTTC; CDR3: CASSLAGNEQYF
J: TRBJ1-1; V: TRBV6-1; D: .; size: few; DNA: TGTGCCAGCAGCCGTACTCCGCAGGCCTCTAGTAGTGCTTTCTTT; CDR3: CASSRTPQASSSAFF
J: TRBJ1-3; V: TRBV7-9; D: .; size: .; DNA: TGTGCCAGCAGCTTAGCGCCTATAGGTGGAAACACCATATATTTT; CDR3: CASSLAPIGGNTIYF
J: TRBJ1-2; V: TRBV13; D: .; size: .; DNA: TGTGCCAGCAGCCAAGAGGCCTATGGCTACACCTTC; CDR3: CASSQEAYGYTF
J: TRBJ1-4; V: TRBV20-1; D: .; size: .; DNA: TGCAGTGCTAGAGATCACACCCAGGGGCGAACGGAAAAACTGTTTTTT; CDR3: CSARDHTQGRTEKLFF
J: TRBJ1-5; V: TRBV11-3; D: .; size: medium-sized; DNA: TGTGCCAGCAGCGAAGGGGATCAGCCCCAGCATTTT; CDR3: CASSEGDQPQHF
J: TRBJ2-5; V: TRBV11-3; D: .; size: .; DNA: TGTGCCAGCAGCTTAAGTTTGCAGACCCAGTACTTC; CDR3: CASSLSLQTQYF
J: TRBJ2-7; V: TRBV6-5; D: .; size: few; DNA: TGTGCCAGCAGTTACCCTAACGAGCAGTACTTC; CDR3: CASSYPNEQYF
J: TRBJ2-3; V: TRBV4-3; D: .; size: .; DNA: TGCGCCAGCAGCCAAGGTTCGGCAGTCACAGATACGCAGTATTTT; CDR3: CASSQGSAVTDTQYF
J: TRBJ2-1; V: TRBV3-1; D: TRBD1; size: .; DNA: TGTGCCAGCAGCCCCCGACAGGGTGTCGATGAGCAGTTCTTC; CDR3: CASSPRQGVDEQFF
J: TRBJ1-2; V: TRBV9; D: .; size: .; DNA: TGTGCCAGCAGCGGGGGGACCTTCTATGGCTACACCTTC; CDR3: CASSGGTFYGYTF
J: TRBJ2-2; V: TRBV6-1; D: .; size: few; DNA: TGTGCCAGCACCCGCGGCAGGGTGGTTGGCGGGGAGCTGTTTTTT; CDR3: CASTRGRVVGGELFF
J: TRBJ2-2; V: TRBV4-1; D: .; size: .; DNA: TGCGCCAGCAGCTCCTACACCGGGGAGCTGTTTTTT; CDR3: CASSSYTGELFF
J: TRBJ2-3; V: TRBV13; D: .; size: .; DNA: TGTGCCAGCAGCCCACCAGACCGGGGCACGGATACGCAGTATTTT; CDR3: CASSPPDRGTDTQYF
J: TRBJ2-7; V: TRBV20-1; D: TRBD2; size: .; DNA: TGCAGTGCTAGGGGCCTAGCGGGACCTTCCTACGAGCAGTACTTC; CDR3: CSARGLAGPSYEQYF
J: TRBJ2-7; V: TRBV20-1; D: .; size: .; DNA: TGCAGTGCTAGTAGCTCCGCCGGCCTCGAGCAGTACTTC; CDR3: CSASSSAGLEQYF
J: TRBJ2-1; V: TRBV2; D: TRBD2; size: few; DNA: TGTGCCAGCAGCGCCCCACTAGCGGGCCACAATGAGCAGTTCTTC; CDR3: CASSAPLAGHNEQFF
J: TRBJ2-1; V: TRBV7-3; D: .; size: medium-sized; DNA: TGTGCCAGCAGCTTAAGGCAGGGACTCTACAATGAGCAGTTCTTC; CDR3: CASSLRQGLYNEQFF
J: TRBJ2-7; V: TRBV24-1; D: TRBD2; size: .; DNA: TGTGCCACCAGTGAAGGTCCTAGCGGCAGCTCCTACGAGCAGTACTTC; CDR3: CATSEGPSGSSYEQYF
J: TRBJ2-2; V: TRBV30; D: .; size: once; DNA: TGTGCCTGGAGTAGGACCACCGGGGAGCTGTTTTTT; CDR3: CAWSRTTGELFF
J: TRBJ2-2; V: TRBV20-1; D: .; size: .; DNA: TGCAGTGCTCGAAAAGGAGGGTTTAACACCGGGGAGCTGTTTTTT; CDR3: CSARKGGFNTGELFF
J: TRBJ1-1; V: TRBV15; D: .; size: many; DNA: TGTGCCACCAGCAGAGATTCGGCAGGCACTGAAGCTTTCTTT; CDR3: CATSRDSAGTEAFF
J: TRBJ2-4; V: TRBV27; D: TRBD1; size: few; DNA: TGTGCCAGCAGTCCCCGGACAGGGGGCTTTGAAAACATTCAGTACTTC; CDR3: CASSPRTGGFENIQYF
J: TRBJ1-2; V: TRBV11-2; D: TRBD1; size: .; DNA: TGTGCCAGCAGGTTAACAGGGGGACATGGCTACACCTTC; CDR3: CASRLTGGHGYTF
J: TRBJ2-7; V: TRBV5-1; D: TRBD2; size: .; DNA: TGCGCCAGCAGCTTGACAGGACTAGTACCCTACGAGCAGTACTTC; CDR3: CASSLTGLVPYEQYF
J: TRBJ2-1; V: TRBV9; D: .; size: .; DNA: TGTGCCAGCAGCGTAGAAAAAGATGAGCAGTTCTTC; CDR3: CASSVEKDEQFF
J: TRBJ2-5; V: TRBV7-2; D: .; size: .; DNA: TGTTCCAGCAGCTGGATCGGGACGGATTTTAAAGAGACCCATTACTTC; CDR3: CSSSWIGTDFKETHYF
J: TRBJ2-7; V: TRBV20-1; D: TRBD2; size: .; DNA: TGCAGTGCTAAGGCGGGAGGGCCAAACTACGAGCAGTACTTC; CDR3: CSAKAGGPNYEQYF
J: TRBJ2-7; V: TRBV5-1; D: TRBD1; size: .; DNA: TGCGCCAGCAGGTTGGGACAGGGGTCATACGAGCAGTACTTC; CDR3: CASRLGQGSYEQYF
J: TRBJ2-2; V: TRBV27; D: .; size: few; DNA: TGTGCCAGCAGTCTCATGGAGACCGGGGAGCTGTTTTTT; CDR3: CASSLMETGELFF
J: TRBJ2-5; V: TRBV6-1; D: TRBD2; size: few; DNA: TGTGCCAGCAGGGGTAGCGGGAAGGAGACCCAGTACTTC; CDR3: CASRGSGKETQYF
J: TRBJ1-1; V: TRBV20-1; D: .; size: medium-sized; DNA: TGCAGTGCTAGGGTGGCAGGGAGGGACACTGAAGCTTTCTTT; CDR3: CSARVAGRDTEAFF
J: TRBJ2-2; V: TRBV18; D: .; size: .; DNA: TGTGCCAGCTCAGCCGGGGGAGAGAGGACCGGGGAGCTGTTTTTT; CDR3: CASSAGGERTGELFF
J: TRBJ1-2; V: TRBV20-1; D: .; size: large; DNA: TGCAGTGCTAGAGCTACTCGCAGAAACTATGGCTACACCTTC; CDR3: CSARATRRNYGYTF
J: TRBJ2-1; V: TRBV18; D: .; size: .; DNA: TGTGCCAGCTCACCTAACATCAGCTCCTATAATGAGCAGTTCTTC; CDR3: CASSPNISSYNEQFF
J: TRBJ2-1; V: TRBV7-6; D: TRBD1; size: medium-sized; DNA: TGTGCCAGCAGCTCTGGACAGGCCTCTGAGCAGTTCTTC; CDR3: CASSSGQASEQFF
J: TRBJ1-1; V: TRBV2; D: .; size: few; DNA: TGTGCCAGCAACGCGGAGACAAAGAACACTGAAGCTTTCTTT; CDR3: CASNAETKNTEAFF
J: TRBJ2-7; V: TRBV5-1; D: .; size: .; DNA: TGCGCCAGCAGCCCCGACTCCTACGAGCAGTACTTC; CDR3: CASSPDSYEQYF
J: TRBJ2-7; V: TRBV10-3; D: .; size: .; DNA: TGTGCCATCAGTGAGACATGGACCCAACCCAACTTC; CDR3: CAISETWTQPNF
J: TRBJ2-5; V: TRBV2; D: TRBD2; size: .; DNA: TGTGCCAGCAGGCGGACGGGACTAGCGGGAGAGAAAGAGACCCAGTACTTC; CDR3: CASRRTGLAGEKETQYF
J: TRBJ2-7; V: TRBV4-2; D: .; size: .; DNA: TGTGCCAGCAGCCAAGATAGCACAACCTACGAGCAGTACTTC; CDR3: CASSQDSTTYEQYF
J: TRBJ1-5; V: TRBV15; D: .; size: medium-sized; DNA: TGTGCCACCAGCAGAGACCAGACCTATAGCAATCAGCCCCAGCATTTT; CDR3: CATSRDQTYSNQPQHF
J: TRBJ1-2; V: TRBV20-1; D: .; size: large; DNA: TGCAGTGCTAGAGATTTTAAGGGGAGCTATGGCTACACCTTC; CDR3: CSARDFKGSYGYTF
J: TRBJ1-5; V: TRBV6-1; D: TRBD1; size: medium-sized; DNA: TGTGCCAGCAGTGAGGTAGGACAGGGCGGTCAGCCCCAGCATTTT; CDR3: CASSEVGQGGQPQHF
J: TRBJ2-7; V: TRBV12-3/TRBV12-4; D: TRBD1; size: medium-sized; DNA: TGTGCCAGCAGTTCCCGGGACAGGGTGAAAGGAGAGCAGTACTTC; CDR3: CASSSRDRVKGEQYF
J: TRBJ2-5; V: TRBV5-1; D: .; size: .; DNA: TGCGCCAGCAGCCCCGTACAGTTAAGGAACAAAGAGACCCAGTACTTC; CDR3: CASSPVQLRNKETQYF
J: TRBJ1-1; V: TRBV5-1; D: TRBD1; size: medium-sized; DNA: TGCGCCAGCAGCTTTTCGACAGGGGATCGGACTGAAGCTTTCTTT; CDR3: CASSFSTGDRTEAFF